Following are 25 T cell receptor beta chains from one sample sequenced in a study of blood T cells in healthy people across ages. It was with a sample-barcoded 5' primer and a J-beta primer mix that a second PCR of about 6 to 11 cycles was run. Each CDR3 protein is one row after TCRdb ran MiXCR on the 5' RACE reads. Found here are 1.5 million to 2 million distinct CDR3 sequences, around half of them singletons; the top ten hold 2.1%. Material for sequencing was blood. These receptors all stem from a woman between 40 and 55 years old in good health.

The sample holds a few counts of this clonotype. V and J are TRBV20-1 and TRBJ1-2; no clear D gene. The germline V gene encodes CDR1 DFQATT and CDR2 SNEGSKA (reference sequence). This CDR3 is built from 11 residues. Here the CDR3 DNA reads TGCAGCGCATTAGAAGTGGCTGGCTACACCTTC. Encoded protein: CSALEVAGYTF.

The sample holds a few counts of this clonotype. The chain recombines TRBV6-5 with TRBJ2-4, with 10 bases identical to TRBD1. The J call is uncertain, as TRBJ2-7 better fits the DNA end. CDR3 length: 14 amino acids. The germline CDR1 and CDR2 sequences are MNHEY and SVGAGI. CDR3 amino acids: CASSYLDRGYEQYF. CDR3 in DNA: TGTGCCAGCAGTTACCTGGACAGGGGGTACGAGCAGTACTTC.

In the case of this clonotype: Its ends do not fully match the called genes, so a read error is possible. The chain is built from TRBV7-7 and TRBJ2-1; a weak D match, TRBD2 (5 bases). From germline, CDR1 is SSHAT and CDR2 FNYEAQ (reference sequence). The CDR3 sequence is 14 residues long. CDR3 nucleotide sequence: TGTGCTAGCAGCCGTGACGAGGGCTACAATGAGCAGTTCTTC. Protein: CASSRDEGYNEQFF.

This clonotype was recorded at least ten times. The chain employs TRBV12-3 or TRBV12-4 and TRBJ1-2; 9 bases line up with TRBD1. J lost 4 bases, V lost 5 bases, and 8 bases had no gene match. This CDR3 region has 15 residues. The CDR3 protein is CASSPGQGIGYGYTF. In nucleotides, the CDR3 is TGTGCCAGCAGTCCCGGACAGGGGATAGGCTATGGCTACACCTTC.

V is TRBV7-3 and J is TRBJ2-1, with 9 bases fitting TRBD2. V dropped 5 bases and J dropped 4; count of bases not matched to a gene: 9. From germline, CDR1 is SGHTA and CDR2 FQGTGA. This CDR3 contains 16 residues. DNA for the CDR3: TGTGCCAGCAGCCCGTTAGCGGGGGCGGGATACAATGAGCAGTTCTTC. The encoded protein is CASSPLAGAGYNEQFF.

The table lists this clonotype with a few counts. This sequence joins TRBV15 and TRBJ2-3, with 7 bases fitting TRBD2. The length of the CDR3 is 17 residues. The germline V gene has CDR1 LNHNV and CDR2 YYDKDF (reference sequence). The V and J ends lost 0 bases and 2 bases, in that order; junction bases with no gene match: 8. CDR3 sequence (DNA): TGTGCCACCAGCAGAGATCGTGGAGCGGGGTTCACAGATACGCAGTATTTT. This encodes CATSRDRGAGFTDTQYF.

This rearrangement joins TRBV7-9 to TRBJ1-1, with D perhaps matching TRBD1 (5 bases). Germline CDR1 and CDR2: SEHNR and FQNEAQ (reference sequence). This CDR3 comprises 15 residues. The V end lost 4 bases, the J end lost 4 bases, and 16 bases lay between the germline ends. The DNA of the CDR3 is TGTGCCAGCAGCTGGGGAGGGCAGGGTTCCACTGAAGCTTTCTTT. Translated: CASSWGGQGSTEAFF.

In the case of this clonotype: The CDR3 does not close with the conserved phenylalanine or tryptophan, likely indicating a read error. It is unclear where the CDR3 begins or ends on the DNA, so no DNA is shown, and the CDR3 is as TCRdb lists it. The chain uses TRBV4-1 and TRBJ2-5. Counting both end residues, the CDR3 totals 14 amino acids. Germline CDR1 is MGHRA and CDR2 is YSYEKL. The CDR3 loop is CASSLGQNGYTFGS.

This rearrangement joins TRBV6-5 to TRBJ1-6; D possibly corresponds to TRBD1 (6 bases). The CDR3 sequence is 14 residues long. From germline, CDR1 is MNHEY and CDR2 SVGAGI. Trimming took 7 bases from V and 8 from J, leaving 15 bases between them. The CDR3 here is CASTQGWVDSPLHF. The CDR3 DNA follows: TGTGCCAGCACGCAGGGGTGGGTGGATTCACCCCTCCACTTT.

The CDR3 reads CASSPNRAHYEQYF. As DNA, the CDR3 is TGTGCCAGCAGCCCAAACAGGGCTCACTACGAGCAGTACTTC. This chain links TRBV28 with TRBJ2-7; TRBD1 might be the D (6 bases). The CDR3 totals 14 residues. Deletions cut 6 bases from V and 3 bases from J, with 15 bases between. The germline CDR1 and CDR2 sequences are MDHEN and SYDVKM.

The chain has TRBV29-1 and TRBJ2-7; D not resolved. The germline V and J ends were trimmed by 4 bases and 6 bases, with 7 bases remaining between them. CDR3 length: 10 residues. Looked up from germline, CDR1 is SQVTM and CDR2 is ANQGSEA. In DNA, the CDR3 is TGCAGCGTTGTTTTCGGCGAGCAGTACTTC. Translating gives CSVVFGEQYF.

The chain is built from TRBV4-2 and TRBJ2-5, with D possibly being TRBD2 (5 bases). The ends were cut back, 0 bases at V and 4 bases at J, with 9 bases in the middle. CDR1 LGHNA and CDR2 YNFKEQ come from the germline V gene. The CDR3 is 14 amino acids. CDR3 coding DNA: TGTGCCAGCAGCCAAGAACTAGGGAGAGAGACCCAGTACTTC. Encoded protein: CASSQELGRETQYF.

This clonotype was observed a handful of times. This chain links TRBV6-2 or TRBV6-3 with TRBJ2-5, with a possible D match to TRBD2 (5 bases). Germline V gene lookup returns CDR1 MNHEY and CDR2 SVGEGT. The CDR3 has 16 amino acids. The V end was cut by 2 bases, the J end by 7 bases, with 20 bases between. The chain's CDR3 is CASSYKRTTVQLTQYF. CDR3 bases: TGTGCCAGCAGTTACAAGCGGACGACCGTCCAACTGACCCAGTACTTC.

V is TRBV7-9 and J is TRBJ2-7; TRBD1 aligns across 7 bases. The V segment lost 6 bases and the J segment 7 bases; nucleotides outside the gene matches: 24. Germline-derived CDR1 and CDR2 are SEHNR and FQNEAQ (reference sequence). CDR3 length: 18 amino acids. The CDR3 reads CASSRYVGTALSYNEQYF. The CDR3 DNA sequence: TGTGCCAGCAGTCGATACGTCGGGACAGCCCTCTCCTACAATGAGCAGTACTTC. The whole variable domain, filled in from reference TRBV7-9 and TRBJ2-7, reads DTGVSQNPRHKITKRGQNVTFRCDPISEHNRLYWYRQTLGQGPEFLTYFQNEAQLEKSRLLSDRFSAERPKGSFSTLEIQRTEQGDSAMYLCASSRYVGTALSYNEQYFGPGTRLTVT.

In its sample, this clonotype was seen many times. The rearrangement uses TRBV4-1 and TRBJ2-7, with 7 bases matching TRBD1. J lost 3 bases, V lost 4 bases, and 9 bases had no gene match. Per the germline V gene, CDR1 is MGHRA and CDR2 is YSYEKL. This CDR3 has 15 amino acids. The CDR3 DNA is TGCGCCAGCAGCCTCACAGGGGACGGACTCTACGAGCAGTACTTC. Translating it yields CASSLTGDGLYEQYF.

CDR3 in DNA: TGCAGTGCTATCTGGCGGGGGGGCACAGATACGCAGTATTTT. Amino acids: CSAIWRGGTDTQYF. The chain couples TRBV20-1 to TRBJ2-3; 8 bases are a match to TRBD2. CDR3 size: 14 residues. Germline CDR1 DFQATT, CDR2 SNEGSKA (reference sequence). V lost 4 bases and J lost 1; bases outside the gene matches: 4.

Here the CDR3 DNA reads TGTGCCAGCAGGTTGGGAGGGAGCAATGAGCAGTTCTTC. Protein product: CASRLGGSNEQFF. The rearrangement uses TRBV6-6 and TRBJ2-1; 7 bases are shared with TRBD2. The CDR3 extends over 13 amino acids. Germline assignment: CDR1 MNHNY and CDR2 SVGAGI (reference sequence). V shed 6 bases, J shed 6 bases, and the junction held 5 bases outside the gene matches.

A few counts support this clonotype. The V gene is TRBV5-1, the J gene TRBJ1-5; D not resolved. This CDR3 is 15 amino acids long. Germline V gene data show CDR1 as SGHRS and CDR2 as YFSETQ. Trimming left V 2 bases short and J 0 bases short, with 9 bases between. DNA of the CDR3: TGCGCCAGCAGCTTTGCGACTTATAGCAATCAGCCCCAGCATTTT. Encoded protein: CASSFATYSNQPQHF.

The chain combines TRBV15 with TRBJ1-1; a possible D gene is TRBD1 (5 bases). Trimming removed 2 bases at V and 11 bases at J, with 15 bases between. The V gene's germline CDR1 is LNHNV and CDR2 YYDKDF (reference sequence). There are 13 residues in the CDR3. CDR3 loop: CATSRLPRTPAFF. CDR3 bases: TGTGCCACCAGCAGACTTCCGAGGACACCGGCTTTCTTT.

The chain uses TRBV12-3 or TRBV12-4 and TRBJ2-5; TRBD2 matches at 9 bases. After removal of 5 bases from V and 4 bases from J, the junction contained 11 bases not matched to a gene. The CDR3 extends over 16 amino acids. As DNA, the CDR3 is TGTGCCAGCAGTCGCCCCATAGCGGGGGAGGTAGAGACCCAGTACTTC. It translates to CASSRPIAGEVETQYF.

This clonotype occurred once. Being one base from a much bigger clone, this may be a read error. The J gene is TRBJ2-5, the V gene TRBV3-1; D is perhaps TRBD1 (6 bases). The V gene lost 0 bases and the J gene lost 4 bases, with 15 bases spanning the gap. The CDR3 runs 16 residues. The V gene's germline CDR1 is LGHDT and CDR2 YNNKEL (reference sequence). Here the CDR3 reads CASSQEGGRESETQYF. In DNA form, the CDR3 reads TGTGCCAGCAGCCAAGAAGGGGGAAGGGAGTCAGAGACCCAGTACTTC.

V usage is TRBV7-6 and J usage is TRBJ2-7; 7 bases match TRBD2. The CDR3 sequence is 17 residues long. Germline V gives CDR1 SGHVS, CDR2 FNYEAQ. Trimming cost V 0 bases and J 2 bases; bases outside gene matches: 10. The CDR3 region is CASSLASGGTITYEQYF. The CDR3 DNA reads TGTGCCAGCAGCTTAGCGTCGGGAGGAACGATAACCTACGAGCAGTACTTC.

This clonotype has a single count. The chain uses TRBV2 and TRBJ1-4, with D possibly matching TRBD1 (5 bases). The germline V gene encodes CDR1 SNHLY and CDR2 FYNNEI. The CDR3 has 15 amino acids. With 4 bases removed from V and 3 bases from J, the gap between germline ends came to 12 bases. CDR3 sequence: CASSAPTASNEKLFF. CDR3 in DNA: TGTGCCAGCAGTGCCCCGACAGCCTCTAATGAAAAACTGTTTTTT. Drawing the rest from reference TRBV2 and TRBJ1-4, the complete variable domain is EPEVTQTPSHQVTQMGQEVILRCVPISNHLYFYWYRQILGQKVEFLVSFYNNEISEKSEIFDDQFSVERPDGSNFTLKIRSTKLEDSAMYFCASSAPTASNEKLFFGSGTQLSVL.

The chain has TRBV29-1 and TRBJ2-7, with D perhaps TRBD1 (5 bases). The CDR3 length is 15 residues. Germline CDR1 is SQVTM and CDR2 is ANQGSEA. The V gene lost 7 bases and the J gene lost 0 bases, with 19 bases spanning the gap. The CDR3 protein is CSERSVQGYSYEQYF. The CDR3, as DNA: TGCAGCGAACGGTCGGTGCAGGGCTACTCCTACGAGCAGTACTTC.

The chain joins TRBV7-2 to TRBJ2-1; weak D call: TRBD1 (5 bases). Germline V lookup: CDR1 SGHTA, CDR2 FQGNSA. V dropped 4 bases and J dropped 7 bases, with 8 bases sitting between them. The CDR3 length is 12 residues. The CDR3 DNA sequence: TGTGCCAGCAGCTGGACAAGAAATGAGCAGTTCTTC. This encodes CASSWTRNEQFF.